This is a list of T cell receptor beta chains from one sample in a study of CD8 T cells in ankylosing spondylitis. From the 5' RACE reads, TCRdb called clonotypes with MiXCR, one entry per CDR3 protein. Seen here are roughly 130,000 distinct CDR3 sequences, roughly 7.7% observed once, and the top ten hold more than 7%. The specimen was synovial fluid, either unsorted or a sorted T cell fraction (not recorded which). All receptors come from a male donor with ankylosing spondylitis. Both conserved end residues are part of each CDR3. Each record gives: V gene, clone size, D gene, J gene, CDR3 protein, CDR3 DNA. The D gene is left open where the match is weak. The size of a clone is reported for some rows only, either as once, few or many, or as a class for expanded clones.

>TRBV3-1|many|NA|TRBJ1-3
CASSQSHSGNTIYF
TGTGCCAGCAGCCAGAGCCACTCTGGAAACACCATATATTTT
>TRBV27|many|NA|TRBJ2-1
CASSGSRAGSYNEQFF
TGTGCCAGCAGTGGGAGTAGGGCGGGCTCCTACAATGAGCAGTTCTTC
>TRBV12-5|many|NA|TRBJ2-1
CASGEGSSYNEQFF
TGTGCTAGTGGGGAGGGAAGCTCCTACAATGAGCAGTTCTTC
>TRBV6-1|few|TRBD2|TRBJ2-5
CASSRAGAVETQYF
TGTGCCAGCAGCCGAGCGGGAGCTGTTGAGACCCAGTACTTC
>TRBV20-1|few|TRBD1|TRBJ1-5
CSARRVWTGDQPQHF
TGCAGTGCTAGACGGGTGTGGACAGGGGATCAGCCCCAGCATTTT
>TRBV6-1|NA|TRBD2|TRBJ2-3
CASLEREPSTDTQYF
TGTGCCAGTTTAGAGCGGGAGCCGAGCACAGATACGCAGTATTTT
>TRBV20-1|many|TRBD2|TRBJ2-3
CSARDAQRGGVVDTQYF
TGCAGTGCTAGAGATGCTCAGCGGGGGGGAGTAGTAGATACGCAGTATTTT
>TRBV28|many|NA|TRBJ1-2
CASNRQTVFGYTF
TGTGCCAGCAATAGGCAGACGGTTTTCGGCTACACCTTC
>TRBV28|many|NA|TRBJ2-7
CASIHRSLQYF
TGTGCCAGCATCCATCGGAGTTTGCAGTACTTC
>TRBV7-8|NA|NA|TRBJ2-1
CASSLAPSVSYNEQFF
TGTGCCAGCAGCTTAGCCCCTAGCGTTTCCTACAATGAGCAGTTCTTC
>TRBV29-1|many|NA|TRBJ2-7
CSVSQGISYEQYF
TGCAGCGTTTCACAGGGAATTTCCTACGAGCAGTACTTC
>TRBV6-1|many|TRBD1|TRBJ1-1
CASRIPGTGVTEAFF
TGTGCCAGCAGGATTCCGGGGACAGGGGTCACTGAAGCTTTCTTT
>TRBV14|few|NA|TRBJ2-4
CASSQGKGLAKNIQYF
TGTGCCAGCAGCCAAGGGAAGGGGCTAGCCAAAAACATTCAGTACTTC
>TRBV7-2|few|NA|TRBJ1-3
CASSLVGYSGNTIYF
TGTGCCAGCAGCTTAGTAGGGTACTCTGGAAACACCATATATTTT
>TRBV4-2|NA|NA|TRBJ1-3
CASSQMRTSGFGNTIYF
TGTGCCAGCAGCCAAATGCGGACATCCGGCTTTGGAAACACCATATATTTT
>TRBV5-6|many|NA|TRBJ1-1
CASSPAPTLNTEAFF
TGTGCCAGCAGCCCCGCCCCGACGCTGAACACTGAAGCTTTCTTT
>TRBV6-1|NA|TRBD1|TRBJ1-4
CASNSGQGGKLFF
TGTGCCAGCAACTCGGGACAGGGTGGAAAACTGTTTTTT
>TRBV5-1|few|TRBD2|TRBJ2-7
CASSWGAGRTYEQYF
TGCGCCAGCAGCTGGGGAGCGGGGAGAACCTACGAGCAGTACTTC
>TRBV27|few|NA|TRBJ1-6
CASRGGIWNSPLHF
TGTGCCAGCAGGGGGGGTATCTGGAATTCACCCCTCCACTTT
>TRBV4-3|few|TRBD1|TRBJ1-4
CASSQGPPGQGARANEKLFF
TGCGCCAGCAGCCAAGGACCTCCGGGACAGGGGGCGCGAGCTAATGAAAAACTGTTTTTT
>TRBV6-5|NA|NA|TRBJ1-2
CASSYASGTLDLYGYTF
TGTGCCAGCAGTTACGCTTCCGGGACACTGGACCTCTATGGCTACACCTTC
>TRBV28|NA|TRBD1|TRBJ2-4
CASSSPGGAKNIQYF
TGTGCCAGCAGTTCCCCAGGGGGCGCCAAAAACATTCAGTACTTC
>TRBV28|many|NA|TRBJ2-2
CASSLAVPLNTGELFF
TGTGCCAGCAGCTTAGCGGTGCCATTAAACACCGGGGAGCTGTTTTTT
>TRBV7-2|many|NA|TRBJ2-5
CASSSRQSQETQYF
TGTGCCAGCAGCAGCCGACAGTCCCAAGAGACCCAGTACTTC
>TRBV4-1|NA|NA|TRBJ2-3
CASSQGAFVGTDTQYF
TGCGCCAGCAGCCAAGGAGCTTTTGTGGGCACAGATACGCAGTATTTT
>TRBV6-2/TRBV6-3|few|TRBD1|TRBJ1-5
CASEGTERNQPQHF
TGTGCCAGCGAAGGGACAGAACGCAATCAGCCCCAGCATTTT
>TRBV15|many|NA|TRBJ2-7
CATSREAGREQYF
TGTGCCACCAGCAGAGAGGCAGGGCGCGAGCAGTACTTC
>TRBV5-1|many|NA|TRBJ2-1
CASTLGGAYNEQFF
TGCGCCAGCACACTCGGCGGGGCCTACAATGAGCAGTTCTTC
>TRBV28|many|NA|TRBJ1-1
CASSSGAIGEAFF
TGTGCCAGCAGTTCAGGGGCGATTGGTGAAGCTTTCTTT